The 29 T cell receptor beta chains in this list originate from one sample, sequenced in a study of blood T cell repertoires in COVID-19. Profiling relied on immunoSEQ multiplex PCR, and the TCRdb table lists in-frame clones only, not all of them. Among some 50,000 clones listed, 82% were seen once. Source material: peripheral blood. The source of these receptors is a woman older than 75 with acute or convalescent COVID-19.

The chain couples TRBV19 to TRBJ2-5; D perhaps matches TRBD1 (6 bases). Germline V gene sequence: CDR1 LNHDA, CDR2 SQIVND (reference sequence). The CDR3 extends over 14 amino acids. V was pared by 5 bases and J by 6 bases, with 16 bases between. The CDR3 DNA follows: TGTGCCAGTAGTGTGGGACGCCAGGGGAAGACCCAGTACTTC. This codes for CASSVGRQGKTQYF. Supplemented by reference TRBV19 and TRBJ2-5, the full variable domain reads DGGITQSPKYLFRKEGQNVTLSCEQNLNHDAMYWYRQDPGQGLRLIYYSQIVNDFQKGDIAEGYSVSREKKESFPLTVTSAQKNPTAFYLCASSVGRQGKTQYFGPGTRLLVL.

The rearrangement links TRBV20-1 to TRBJ1-6; possible D gene TRBD1, 5 bases. The CDR3 length is 14 residues. Germline V lookup: CDR1 DFQATT, CDR2 SNEGSKA (reference sequence). V was cut by 3 bases and J by 7 bases, with 13 bases left in between. CDR3 sequence (DNA): TGCAGTGCTAGTAGGGCAGGGCGAAATTCACCCCTCCACTTT. Translation: CSASRAGRNSPLHF.

This clone came up a few times. J is TRBJ2-3 and V is TRBV6-4; 9 bases align to TRBD2. This CDR3 comprises 16 residues. Per the germline V gene, CDR1 is MRHNA and CDR2 is SNTAGT. The trim removed 0 bases at V and 2 bases at J, leaving 3 bases unmatched. The CDR3 DNA is TGTGCCAGCAGTGACTCAGCTAGCGGGGACACAGATACGCAGTATTTT. As protein: CASSDSASGDTDTQYF.

About this clone itself: Germline is not matched at one junction end, which may reflect a read error. The V call is TRBV18, the J call TRBJ1-1; perhaps TRBD1 as D (6 bases). The CDR3 is made up of 12 amino acids. The germline V gene has CDR1 KGHSH and CDR2 LQKENI. DNA of the CDR3: TGTGCCAGCTCACCAAGGGACACAGAAGCTTTCTTT. Translated: CASSPRDTEAFF.

The chain carries TRBV7-6 and TRBJ1-3, with a possible D match to TRBD1 (6 bases). V shed 4 bases and J shed 8 bases, with 18 bases lying between them. The CDR3 spans 15 residues. The V gene's germline CDR1 is SGHVS and CDR2 FNYEAQ. The CDR3 is CASSSQGAGPDTIYF. CDR3 coding DNA: TGTGCCAGCAGCTCACAGGGAGCAGGCCCGGACACCATATATTTT. The whole variable domain, filled in from reference TRBV7-6 and TRBJ1-3, reads GAGVSQSPRYKVTKRGQDVALRCDPISGHVSLYWYRQALGQGPEFLTYFNYEAQQDKSGLPNDRFSAERPEGSISTLTIQRTEQRDSAMYRCASSSQGAGPDTIYFGEGSWLTVV.

This rearrangement joins TRBV5-1 to TRBJ2-3; 7 bases line up with TRBD2. The junction had 8 bases not matched to a gene; V was cut back by 4 bases and J by 3 bases. This CDR3 region has 15 residues. Germline V gene lookup returns CDR1 SGHRS and CDR2 YFSETQ. The CDR3 sequence: CASSPDSGRTDTQYF. Written as DNA, the CDR3 is TGCGCCAGCAGCCCAGATAGCGGGCGGACAGATACGCAGTATTTT.

This clone is a singleton in its sample. V usage is TRBV5-1 and J usage is TRBJ2-7; 10 positions match TRBD2. V lost 0 bases to trimming and J lost 1 base; unmatched junction nucleotides: 4. CDR1 is SGHRS and CDR2 is YFSETQ in the germline V gene. This CDR3 comprises 16 residues. The CDR3 loop reads CASSLAPSGSSYEQYF. The CDR3 bases are TGCGCCAGCAGCTTGGCACCTAGCGGGAGTTCCTACGAGCAGTACTTC.

This clone was recorded once. This CDR3 reads CASRGTGRLGEQYF. The CDR3 DNA sequence: TGTGCCAGCAGGGGGACGGGGAGGTTGGGAGAGCAGTACTTC. The chain couples TRBV27 to TRBJ2-7; TRBD2 might be the D (6 bases). Germline-derived CDR1 and CDR2 are MNHEY and SMNVEV (reference sequence). CDR3 size: 14 residues. Between the trimmed V and J ends, which lost 6 bases and 7 bases, there was a span of 19 bases.

The V gene is TRBV28, the J gene TRBJ2-7, with 7 bases lining up with TRBD2. J gave up 0 bases and V 11 bases, and 4 bases lay outside the gene matches. The CDR3 has 12 amino acids. Germline CDR1 reads MDHEN; CDR2 reads SYDVKM. CDR3 residues: CASGGGSYEQYF. The CDR3 DNA follows: TGTGCCTCCGGCGGGGGCTCCTACGAGCAGTACTTC.

This chain uses TRBV6-6 with TRBJ2-2, with D possibly matching TRBD2 (5 bases). The CDR3 has 15 residues. The ends were cut back, 9 bases at V and 3 bases at J, with 17 bases in the middle. Germline lookup yields CDR1 MNHNY and CDR2 SVGAGI (reference sequence). This CDR3 reads CASTDWIGDTGELFF. In DNA form, the CDR3 reads TGTGCCAGTACGGATTGGATCGGGGACACCGGGGAGCTGTTTTTT.

The gene calls are TRBV30 and TRBJ1-1, with D unresolved. There are 13 residues in the CDR3. V shed 2 bases and J shed 0 bases, with 7 bases lying between them. Per the germline V gene, CDR1 is GTSNPN and CDR2 is SVGIG (reference sequence). This CDR3 is CAWSRAMNTEAFF. The DNA of the CDR3 is TGTGCCTGGAGTCGAGCAATGAACACTGAAGCTTTCTTT.

This chain connects TRBV15 to TRBJ2-7; D gene unclear. The CDR3 extends over 13 amino acids. Germline CDR1 is LNHNV and CDR2 is YYDKDF (reference sequence). The V end was cut by 0 bases, the J end by 5 bases, with 8 bases between. CDR3 in amino acids: CATSRDYRDEQYF. The DNA for the CDR3 is TGTGCCACCAGCAGAGATTATCGGGACGAGCAGTACTTC. The entire variable domain, with the rest obtained from reference TRBV15 and TRBJ2-7, is as follows: DAMVIQNPRYQVTQFGKPVTLSCSQTLNHNVMYWYQQKSSQAPKLLFHYYDKDFNNEADTPDNFQSRRPNTSFCFLDIRSPGLGDTAMYLCATSRDYRDEQYFGPGTRLTVT.

This chain connects TRBV5-4 to TRBJ1-1; possible D gene TRBD1, 5 bases. V lost 4 bases to trimming and J lost 7 bases, with 14 bases between them. The CDR3 runs 13 residues. The germline CDR1 and CDR2 sequences are SGHNT and YYREEE (reference sequence). CDR3 residues: CASSPGGVGEAFF. CDR3 in DNA: TGTGCCAGCAGCCCCGGGGGTGTGGGTGAAGCTTTCTTT.

The chain has TRBV18 and TRBJ1-5, with 7 positions matching TRBD1. J was trimmed by 3 bases and V by 3 bases; bases with no gene match: 5. There are 15 residues in the CDR3. The germline V gene encodes CDR1 KGHSH and CDR2 LQKENI. This CDR3 reads CASSPPGQANQPQHF. CDR3 sequence (DNA): TGTGCCAGCTCACCCCCCGGACAGGCCAATCAGCCCCAGCATTTT.

The V and J genes are TRBV3-1 (or the pseudogene TRBV3-2) and TRBJ2-1; TRBD2 matches 10 bases. The germline V gene encodes CDR1 LGHDT and CDR2 YNNKEL (reference sequence). V lost 5 bases to trimming and J lost 10 bases; unmatched junction nucleotides: 8. This CDR3 spans 14 amino acids. The CDR3 here is CASSSGLAAQEQFF. In DNA form, the CDR3 reads TGTGCCAGCAGCTCCGGACTAGCGGCCCAGGAGCAGTTCTTC.

J is TRBJ1-1 and V is TRBV21-1; TRBD1, the D gene given by the table, was not confirmed from the DNA. TRBV21-1 is deemed a pseudogene. This CDR3 region has 15 residues. Written as DNA, the CDR3 is TGTGCCAGCAGCAAGGCCCTAGGGGTGAACACTGAAGCTTTCTTT. It translates to CASSKALGVNTEAFF.

The chain links TRBV5-1 to TRBJ2-1; the match to TRBD2 covers 8 bases. With V trimmed by 6 bases and J by 8 bases, 13 bases remained unmatched. The CDR3 extends over 15 amino acids. Germline V lookup: CDR1 SGHRS, CDR2 YFSETQ. CDR3 loop: CASTLPAGAGDEQFF. The CDR3 nucleotides are TGCGCCAGCACCCTCCCAGCGGGAGCTGGGGATGAGCAGTTCTTC.

The chain couples TRBV5-1 to TRBJ2-1; TRBD1 might be the D (6 bases). This CDR3 contains 16 residues. CDR1 is SGHRS and CDR2 is YFSETQ in the germline V gene. The germline V and J ends were trimmed by 2 bases and 0 bases, with 12 bases remaining between them. Here the CDR3 reads CASSFRLGGSYNEQFF. Here the CDR3 DNA reads TGCGCCAGCAGCTTCCGTCTAGGGGGCTCCTACAATGAGCAGTTCTTC.

This chain uses TRBV7-3 with TRBJ1-1, with unresolved D. Deletions cut 0 bases from V and 4 bases from J, with 12 bases between. In germline, CDR1 is SGHTA, CDR2 FQGTGA. CDR3 size: 15 residues. CDR3 nucleotides: TGTGCCAGCAGCTTAACCCCAGGAGAGGGCACTGAAGCTTTCTTT. The encoded protein is CASSLTPGEGTEAFF.

The V gene is TRBV24-1, the J gene TRBJ2-3, with TRBD2 identical over 13 bases. The V gene end was trimmed by 0 bases and the J gene end by 6 bases; junction bases not matched to a gene: 11. CDR1 and CDR2 from the germline V gene are KGHDR and SFDVKD. This CDR3 contains 19 residues. The CDR3, as DNA: TGTGCCACCAGTGATTTGTCGACTAGCGGGGGGCCAGGCCGGGATACGCAGTATTTT. Protein product: CATSDLSTSGGPGRDTQYF.

The chain couples TRBV28 to TRBJ1-6, with 7 bases identical to TRBD1. V shed 7 bases and J 2 bases; nucleotides not matched to a gene: 5. The CDR3 covers 15 residues. Germline V CDR1 and CDR2: MDHEN, SYDVKM. This chain's CDR3 is CASTAGQAYNSPLHF. CDR3 bases: TGTGCCAGCACCGCCGGACAGGCCTATAATTCACCCCTCCACTTT.

This sequence joins TRBV7-9 and TRBJ2-2; tentative D call: TRBD1 (5 bases). This CDR3 region has 14 residues. CDR1 is SEHNR, CDR2 FQNEAQ, per germline (reference sequence). V lost 7 bases to trimming and J lost 1 base, with 10 bases between them. The CDR3 sequence: CASTETGNTGELFF. The CDR3 coding sequence is TGTGCCAGCACCGAAACAGGGAACACCGGGGAGCTGTTTTTT.

V usage is TRBV14 and J usage is TRBJ2-1, with 7 bases lining up with TRBD1. CDR1 is SGHDN and CDR2 is FVKESK in the germline V gene. The CDR3 runs to 14 residues. V lost 1 base, J lost 15 bases, and 12 bases stayed unmatched. The CDR3 bases are TGTGCCAGCAGCCAAGCCGACAGGGCCTGGAGCAGGTTCTTC. This translates into CASSQADRAWSRFF.

V gene TRBV11-1 combines with J gene TRBJ2-2, with D perhaps TRBD2 (5 bases). Germline V gene sequence: CDR1 SGHAT, CDR2 FQDESV (reference sequence). The V end lost 1 base, the J end lost 4 bases, and 7 bases lay between the germline ends. The CDR3 is made up of 14 amino acids. For the CDR3, the DNA is TGTGCCAGCAGCTTAGAGACTATCACCGGGGAGCTGTTTTTT. This translates into CASSLETITGELFF.

This clone showed up just once. The J gene is TRBJ2-2, the V gene TRBV6-1; unclear D gene. In germline, CDR1 is MNHNS, CDR2 SASEGT. The CDR3 is made up of 15 amino acids. Trimming removed 3 bases from V and 0 bases from J, with 8 bases in between. The CDR3 DNA sequence: TGTGCCAGCAGTGAGAGTAAAGCGAACACCGGGGAGCTGTTTTTT. Translation gives CASSESKANTGELFF.

This sequence joins TRBV24-1 and TRBJ1-2, with 9 bases fitting TRBD1. This CDR3 has 14 residues. Germline trimming cut 12 bases from V and 0 bases from J; bases unmatched to any gene: 7. The germline CDR1 and CDR2 sequences are KGHDR and SFDVKD. For the CDR3, the DNA is TGTGCCGGACAGGGACAGGGACCTAACTATGGCTACACCTTC. It yields the protein CAGQGQGPNYGYTF.

The rearrangement links TRBV11-2 to TRBJ2-7; 8 bases align to TRBD1. The J segment lost 4 bases and the V segment lost 4 bases, leaving 6 bases of the junction unmatched. This CDR3 has 14 residues. The V gene's germline CDR1 is SGHAT and CDR2 FQNNGV. The CDR3 region has the DNA TGTGCCAGCAGCTCCAAACAGGGGGGATACGAGCAGTACTTC. Protein: CASSSKQGGYEQYF.

In DNA, the CDR3 is TGTGCCAGCAGCTTAGGAGCGGTGAACACTGAAGCTTTCTTT. Its translation is CASSLGAVNTEAFF. J is TRBJ1-1 and V is TRBV11-1; D is unclear. The CDR3 contains 14 residues. Trimming shortened V by 1 base and J by 0 bases, and 6 bases separated the two germline ends. The germline gives CDR1 SGHAT, CDR2 FQDESV (reference sequence).

The chain carries TRBV4-1 and TRBJ2-5; the match to TRBD2 covers 13 bases. The CDR3 is made up of 17 amino acids. CDR1 and CDR2 (germline): MGHRA, YSYEKL. V shed 0 bases and J 4 bases; nucleotides not matched to a gene: 5. CDR3 amino acids: CASSQDQTSGRRETQYF. The CDR3 coding sequence is TGCGCCAGCAGCCAAGACCAGACTAGCGGGAGGAGAGAGACCCAGTACTTC.